This TCR beta chain was profiled in a study of Ad26.COV2.S vaccination and SARS-CoV-2 variants. Study information: The COV1001 Ad26.COV2.S trial arm included the donor. Doses of Ad26.COV2.S were injected into muscle once or twice, 56 days apart. Broader study findings: The TCR breadth and depth analyses may have produced an underestimate of total T cell responses.

Comments on this clone: As yet, its antigen is unknown.

TCRdb's table, derived via immunoSEQ multiplex PCR, lists solely in-frame clones and lacks some. In the table there are about 680,000 clones, 89% of which are singletons. V was clipped by 3 bases and J by 3 bases, with 6 bases between them. Germline loops: CDR1 SGHTA, CDR2 FQGNSA. CDR3 length equals 13 residues. Treatment of the sample: roughly 20 received Ad26.COV2.S at low or high dose, single or two shots; 5 received placebo; per-sample allocation not given. Sampling took place 63 days after the first vaccine or placebo injection. Whoever gave the sample was an adult aged 18-55 years in Boston. The sequencing here drew on peripheral blood, taken in a trial of Ad26.COV2.S vaccine versus placebo. The TCR sequence derives from a person aged 18-65 years who received the Ad26.COV2.S COVID-19 vaccine or a placebo. The chain links TRBV7-2 to TRBJ1-5; D call uncertain. The CDR3 protein is CASSFRYNQPQHF. CDR3 DNA: TGTGCCAGCAGCTTTCGCTACAATCAGCCCCAGCATTTT.